These T cell receptor beta chains were read from a single sample in a study of cytomegalovirus exposure and HLA in healthy donors. Measured with immunoSEQ multiplex PCR; TCRdb has only the in-frame clones, and not every one. The profile shows under 300,000 clones, around 65% of them singletons. Sequencing was done on a sample of PBMCs. The origin of the receptors is a female donor in good health and CMV-seronegative. The CDR3 runs from the conserved cysteine through the conserved F or W. Each record gives: CDR3 protein, CDR3 DNA, V gene, D gene, J gene, clone size. A D gene is named only where the DNA matches it firmly. Clone size, where shown, is once, few, many, or a class for clones that have expanded.

cdr3_aa: CASSKRTSGRGVETQYF
cdr3_nt: TGTGCCAGCAGCAAACGGACTAGCGGGAGGGGCGTTGAGACCCAGTACTTC
v_call: TRBV7-2
d_call: TRBD2
j_call: TRBJ2-5
clone_size: .

cdr3_aa: CASSFKRLSSYEQYF
cdr3_nt: TGTGCCAGCAGTTTTAAGCGGCTGAGCTCCTACGAGCAGTACTTC
v_call: TRBV27
d_call: .
j_call: TRBJ2-7
clone_size: few

cdr3_aa: CAISGERIEQYF
cdr3_nt: TGTGCCATCTCGGGAGAGCGGATTGAGCAGTACTTC
v_call: TRBV10-3
d_call: .
j_call: TRBJ2-7
clone_size: .

cdr3_aa: CASSLGGGFSEQYF
cdr3_nt: TGTGCCAGCAGCTTAGGGGGGGGTTTTTCAGAGCAGTACTTC
v_call: TRBV11-3
d_call: TRBD2
j_call: TRBJ2-7
clone_size: .

cdr3_aa: CASRRIGRRAGELFF
cdr3_nt: TGTGCCAGTAGGAGGATCGGGAGGCGAGCCGGGGAGCTGTTTTTT
v_call: TRBV19
d_call: TRBD2
j_call: TRBJ2-2
clone_size: .

cdr3_aa: CASSSGQGSTEAFF
cdr3_nt: TGTGCCAGCAGTTCAGGACAGGGGAGCACTGAAGCTTTCTTT
v_call: TRBV28
d_call: TRBD1
j_call: TRBJ1-1
clone_size: once

cdr3_aa: CASSLSTAYGYTF
cdr3_nt: TGTGCCAGCAGCTTATCGACAGCCTATGGCTACACCTTC
v_call: TRBV11-2
d_call: .
j_call: TRBJ1-2
clone_size: .

cdr3_aa: CASSLERSGLYNEQFF
cdr3_nt: TGTGCCAGCAGCTTAGAAAGGAGCGGGCTTTACAATGAGCAGTTCTTC
v_call: TRBV7-9
d_call: .
j_call: TRBJ2-1
clone_size: few

cdr3_aa: CASSAPGERRETQYF
cdr3_nt: TGTGCCAGTAGTGCTCCGGGAGAACGTAGGGAGACCCAGTACTTC
v_call: TRBV19
d_call: .
j_call: TRBJ2-5
clone_size: .

cdr3_aa: CASRTGTQGSYEQYF
cdr3_nt: TGTGCCAGCAGGACCGGGACACAGGGGTCCTACGAGCAGTACTTC
v_call: TRBV6-1
d_call: TRBD1
j_call: TRBJ2-7
clone_size: .

cdr3_aa: CATSRGLTAYEQYF
cdr3_nt: TGCGCCACCAGCAGAGGACTAACAGCCTACGAGCAGTACTTC
v_call: TRBV15
d_call: .
j_call: TRBJ2-7
clone_size: once

cdr3_aa: CAWSVSAGGYNEQFF
cdr3_nt: TGTGCCTGGAGTGTATCGGCGGGAGGATACAATGAGCAGTTCTTC
v_call: TRBV30
d_call: TRBD2
j_call: TRBJ2-1
clone_size: .

cdr3_aa: CASSLLGGYETQYF
cdr3_nt: TGTGCCAGCAGCTTGTTGGGGGGGTACGAGACCCAGTACTTC
v_call: TRBV11-2
d_call: TRBD2
j_call: TRBJ2-5
clone_size: .

cdr3_aa: CASSRTSGTKVDEQFF
cdr3_nt: TGTGCCAGCAGCCGCACTAGCGGGACAAAGGTAGATGAGCAGTTCTTC
v_call: TRBV5-4
d_call: TRBD2
j_call: TRBJ2-1
clone_size: .

cdr3_aa: CASSLREGHTDTQYF
cdr3_nt: TGTGCCTCGTCATTGCGGGAGGGGCACACAGATACGCAGTATTTT
v_call: TRBV10-3
d_call: TRBD2
j_call: TRBJ2-3
clone_size: .

cdr3_aa: CSACPGDTQYF
cdr3_nt: TGCAGTGCGTGCCCCGGGGATACGCAGTATTTT
v_call: TRBV20-1
d_call: .
j_call: TRBJ2-3
clone_size: few